This is a list of T cell receptor beta chains from one sample in a study of early T cells in non-severe SARS-CoV-2 infection. TCRdb reprocessed the 5' RACE reads via MiXCR and lists one record per CDR3 protein. This sample has more than 65,000 distinct CDR3 sequences, with roughly 13% found just once. Sequenced sample: whole blood. These receptors all stem from an adult who was a healthcare worker with PCR-confirmed SARS-CoV-2 infection or an uninfected control (not recorded which). Both conserved end residues are part of each CDR3. Fields, in order: D gene, V gene, CDR3 length, clone size, J gene, CDR3 protein, CDR3 DNA. A D gene is named only where the DNA matches it firmly. Part of the rows lack a size; the others show once, few, many or a class for expanded clones.

-,TRBV5-1,15,-,TRBJ2-5,CASNSQAGPQETQYF,TGCGCCAGCAACTCCCAAGCAGGGCCCCAAGAGACCCAGTACTTC
-,TRBV6-6,9,-,TRBJ1-1,CARYTEAFF,TGTGCAAGATACACTGAAGCTTTCTTT
TRBD2,TRBV5-6,17,many,TRBJ2-2,CASRKTSGVRWSGELFF,TGTGCCAGCAGGAAGACTAGCGGGGTACGCTGGAGCGGGGAGCTGTTTTTT
-,TRBV27,11,many,TRBJ2-2,CASSPLRELFF,TGTGCCAGCAGCCCCCTCCGGGAGCTGTTTTTT
-,TRBV28,14,few,TRBJ2-2,CASSLGPLFRELFF,TGTGCCAGCAGTTTAGGGCCCCTGTTTCGGGAGCTGTTTTTT
-,TRBV7-2,16,many,TRBJ1-2,CASSFRTRQGSYGYTF,TGTGCCAGCAGCTTTCGCACCCGGCAGGGCTCCTATGGCTACACCTTC
-,TRBV5-4,14,-,TRBJ1-1,CASNNQRTNTEAFF,TGTGCCAGCAATAATCAGAGAACTAACACTGAAGCTTTCTTT
-,TRBV6-2/TRBV6-3,15,-,TRBJ2-5,CASSWTSRETETQYF,TGTGCCAGCAGTTGGACCTCCAGGGAGACGGAGACCCAGTACTTC
-,TRBV7-8,14,many,TRBJ2-2,CASSSSPGPGELFF,TGTGCCAGCAGCTCAAGCCCAGGGCCCGGGGAGCTGTTTTTT
-,TRBV15,17,many,TRBJ2-1,CATSRDFVLTSYNEQFF,TGTGCCACCAGCAGAGACTTCGTATTAACATCCTACAATGAGCAGTTCTTC
-,TRBV12-3/TRBV12-4,15,many,TRBJ2-1,CASSLSRAGRNEQFF,TGTGCCAGCAGTTTAAGTAGGGCAGGGAGAAATGAGCAGTTCTTC
-,TRBV12-3/TRBV12-4,14,-,TRBJ2-5,CASSPGPSQETQYF,TGTGCCAGCAGCCCGGGACCCAGCCAAGAGACCCAGTACTTC
-,TRBV15,16,many,TRBJ1-1,CATSRAWVGQPTEAFF,TGTGCCACCAGCAGAGCCTGGGTTGGACAGCCCACTGAAGCTTTCTTT
-,TRBV18,14,many,TRBJ1-2,CASSPERTPYGYTF,TGTGCCAGCTCACCGGAAAGGACCCCTTATGGCTACACCTTC
TRBD1,TRBV29-1,13,few,TRBJ1-1,CSVATTGDTEAFF,TGCAGCGTCGCCACGACAGGGGACACTGAAGCTTTCTTT
-,TRBV24-1,17,few,TRBJ2-7,CATSAPGRVLLSYEQYF,TGTGCCACCAGTGCCCCGGGGCGTGTCCTCCTGTCCTACGAGCAGTACTTC
-,TRBV7-2,12,-,TRBJ1-1,CASSLRYTEAFF,TGTGCCAGCAGCCTCCGTTACACTGAAGCTTTCTTT
TRBD1,TRBV10-3,15,many,TRBJ1-3,CAITPGQSSENTIYF,TGTGCCATCACGCCGGGACAGAGCTCTGAAAACACCATATATTTT
-,TRBV5-4,14,many,TRBJ2-7,CASSFDPGAYEQYF,TGTGCCAGCAGCTTTGACCCGGGAGCCTACGAGCAGTACTTC
TRBD1,TRBV25-1,14,-,TRBJ2-7,CASSERDSAYEQYF,TGTGCCAGCAGTGAGAGGGACAGTGCCTACGAGCAGTACTTC
-,TRBV9,14,-,TRBJ2-4,CASSVMDTGNIQYF,TGTGCCAGCAGCGTAATGGATACTGGAAACATTCAGTACTTC
TRBD2,TRBV4-2,18,few,TRBJ2-3,CASSQGWIAGGTADTQYF,TGTGCCAGCAGCCAAGGGTGGATAGCGGGGGGGACAGCAGATACGCAGTATTTT
-,TRBV1,14,many,TRBJ1-2,CTSSRSTDNYGYTF,TGCACCAGCAGCCGGTCGACAGATAACTATGGCTACACCTTC
-,TRBV9,16,few,TRBJ1-6,CASSVAPQGKNSPLHF,TGTGCCAGCAGCGTAGCTCCCCAGGGCAAGAATTCACCCCTCCACTTT
-,TRBV29-1,13,-,TRBJ2-1,CSVEGISYNEQFF,TGCAGCGTTGAGGGCATATCCTACAATGAGCAGTTCTTC
-,TRBV3-1,13,-,TRBJ2-2,CASSQDPTGELFF,TGTGCCAGCAGCCAAGATCCCACCGGGGAGCTGTTTTTT
-,TRBV7-2,15,few,TRBJ2-7,CASSERTASSYEQYF,TGTGCCAGCAGCGAAAGGACGGCTTCGTCCTACGAGCAGTACTTC
TRBD1,TRBV14,17,few,TRBJ2-1,CASSHRQGISSYNEQFF,TGTGCCAGCAGCCACCGACAGGGGATAAGTTCCTACAATGAGCAGTTCTTC
-,TRBV7-2,12,-,TRBJ2-7,CASSLGPVEQYF,TGTGCCAGCAGCTTAGGACCAGTGGAGCAGTACTTC
-,TRBV3-1,14,few,TRBJ1-6,CASSQDHSRSPLHF,TGTGCCAGCAGCCAAGATCACAGTAGGTCACCCCTCCACTTT
-,TRBV6-4,16,few,TRBJ1-2,CASSDSPEPQTGGYTF,TGTGCCAGCAGTGACTCCCCAGAGCCACAGACAGGCGGCTACACCTTC
TRBD1,TRBV12-3/TRBV12-4,15,few,TRBJ1-2,CASSPGTALNYGYTF,TGTGCCAGCAGCCCCGGGACAGCCCTTAACTATGGCTACACCTTC
-,TRBV12-3/TRBV12-4,15,many,TRBJ2-3,CASSLVTKSTDTQYF,TGTGCCAGCAGTTTAGTGACCAAAAGCACAGATACGCAGTATTTT
TRBD1,TRBV5-8,13,many,TRBJ1-2,CASRIQGGYGYTF,TGTGCCAGCAGGATTCAGGGGGGCTATGGCTACACCTTC
TRBD2,TRBV20-1,13,-,TRBJ2-3,CGTGLANTDTQYF,TGCGGGACGGGACTAGCGAACACAGATACGCAGTATTTT
TRBD1,TRBV11-2,16,many,TRBJ2-1,CASSSLRQGAVNEQFF,TGTGCCAGCAGCTCGCTTCGACAGGGGGCGGTCAATGAGCAGTTCTTC
TRBD2,TRBV11-2,17,many,TRBJ2-3,CASSLSILAGEKDTQYF,TGTGCCAGCAGCTTATCCATACTAGCGGGGGAGAAAGATACGCAGTATTTT
-,TRBV3-1,15,few,TRBJ1-5,CASSQSGASNQPQHF,TGTGCCAGCAGCCAATCCGGGGCTAGCAATCAGCCCCAGCATTTT
TRBD1,TRBV18,18,many,TRBJ1-5,CASSPSGGQGALNQPQHF,TGTGCCAGCTCACCCTCCGGGGGACAGGGGGCCCTGAATCAGCCCCAGCATTTT
-,TRBV20-1,14,-,TRBJ2-5,CSARLRRTSETQYF,TGCAGTGCTAGGTTGCGCCGGACCTCAGAGACCCAGTACTTC